The entry below describes one T cell receptor beta chain. The table came from immunoSEQ multiplex PCR; TCRdb's copy has only in-frame clones and leaves some out. The table lists about 120,000 clones, more than 85% of them singletons. The data stem from a study of T cell responses to AZD1222 COVID-19 vaccine. CDR1 and CDR2 from the germline V gene are MNHEY and SMNVEV (reference sequence). Trimming took 6 bases from V and 4 from J; bases not matched to a gene: 7. CDR3 length equals 14 residues. The chain joins TRBV27 to TRBJ1-1; 8 positions agree with TRBD1. The material was peripheral blood, obtained 28 days after the second AZD1222 dose. This receptor was obtained from an adult who received the AZD1222 COVID-19 vaccine. The CDR3: CASRFGQGSTEAFF. For the CDR3, the DNA is TGTGCCAGCAGATTCGGACAGGGAAGCACTGAAGCTTTCTTT.